The 18 T cell receptor beta chains below come from one sample, sequenced in a study of shared clonotypes between healthy human individuals. Here immunoSEQ multiplex PCR was the method, and the copy in TCRdb shows in-frame clones only, minus some. The sample has millions of clones; 85% to 95% are singletons. The sequenced sample consisted of naive CD4+ T cells sorted from blood. Subset denoted: CD45RA+ positively selected. The receptors stem from a man between 18 and 35 years old in good health.

The rearrangement uses TRBV18 and TRBJ2-3, with TRBD1 matching over 8 bases. CDR1 is KGHSH, CDR2 LQKENI, per germline. The CDR3 covers 18 residues. J was trimmed by 2 bases and V by 3 bases; bases with no gene match: 13. The CDR3 DNA reads as TGTGCCAGCTCACCTCCCACAGGGGGTACCAAGCACACAGATACGCAGTATTTT. Protein: CASSPPTGGTKHTDTQYF.

The chain combines TRBV7-9 with TRBJ1-1, with D unresolved. The CDR3 contains 19 residues. Trimming took 6 bases from V and 1 from J, leaving 27 bases between them. Germline V gene data show CDR1 as SEHNR and CDR2 as FQNEAQ (reference sequence). The CDR3 sequence: CASSWRAPPESGTNTEAFF. As DNA, the CDR3 is TGTGCCAGCAGTTGGCGTGCGCCCCCCGAGTCGGGAACGAACACTGAAGCTTTCTTT.

With respect to this clone: The same CDR3 arises from other DNA sequences in this sample as well. This chain connects TRBV5-1 to TRBJ1-1; D gene ambiguous. The CDR3 totals 14 residues. Germline values: CDR1 SGHRS, CDR2 YFSETQ. Trimming took off 0 bases at V and 0 bases at J, with 6 bases between the two ends. CDR3 nucleotides: TGCGCCAGCAGCTTGGAGCGGATGAACACTGAAGCTTTCTTT. Encoded protein: CASSLERMNTEAFF.

V and J are TRBV9 and TRBJ2-1, with TRBD1 identical over 8 bases. CDR1 SGDLS and CDR2 YYNGEE come from the germline V gene. After removal of 2 bases from V and 7 bases from J, the junction contained 8 bases not matched to a gene. This CDR3 is 15 amino acids long. CDR3 amino acids: CASSVGQESSNEQFF. Written as DNA, the CDR3 is TGTGCCAGCAGCGTGGGACAGGAGAGCTCGAATGAGCAGTTCTTC.

The gene calls are TRBV4-3 and TRBJ1-4; no clear D gene. CDR3 length: 15 amino acids. Germline assignment: CDR1 LGHNA and CDR2 YSLEER. Trimming stripped 5 bases from V and 7 bases from J, with 17 bases between. The CDR3 loop reads CASSDRVLNPEKLFF. In nucleotides, the CDR3 is TGCGCCAGCAGCGACCGGGTGCTCAATCCTGAAAAACTGTTTTTT.

The chain carries TRBV28 and TRBJ2-7; TRBD1 matches at 10 bases. The length of the CDR3 is 16 residues. V shed 5 bases and J 5 bases; nucleotides not matched to a gene: 12. Germline CDR1 reads MDHEN; CDR2 reads SYDVKM. The CDR3 DNA reads as TGTGCCAGCAGTCCGAACACCCGACAGGGGGCAAACGAGCAGTACTTC. Its protein is CASSPNTRQGANEQYF.

The CDR3 region has the DNA TGTGCCAGCAGCTTCAAGGCCCAAGAGACCCAGTACTTC. Translated, it gives CASSFKAQETQYF. V usage is TRBV5-4 and J usage is TRBJ2-5; D is unresolved. V lost 2 bases, J lost 1 base, and 6 bases lay in between. Germline values: CDR1 SGHNT, CDR2 YYREEE (reference sequence). The CDR3 runs 13 residues.

In the case of this clone: Other nucleotide sequences from this sample produce the same CDR3. The V gene is TRBV5-1, the J gene TRBJ2-7; possibly TRBD1 for D (6 bases). This CDR3 comprises 12 residues. Trimming removed 4 bases from V and 3 bases from J, with 8 bases in between. The V gene's germline CDR1 is SGHRS and CDR2 YFSETQ. The CDR3, as DNA: TGCGCCAGCAGCCAGGGGTTCTACGAGCAGTACTTC. Its protein product is CASSQGFYEQYF. Full variable domain (outside the CDR3, taken from reference TRBV5-1 and TRBJ2-7): KAGVTQTPRYLIKTRGQQVTLSCSPISGHRSVSWYQQTPGQGLQFLFEYFSETQRNKGNFPGRFSGRQFSNSRSEMNVSTLELGDSALYLCASSQGFYEQYFGPGTRLTVT.

The rearrangement uses TRBV6-5 and TRBJ2-7, with TRBD2 identical over 14 bases. J was trimmed by 5 bases and V by 2 bases; bases with no gene match: 5. CDR1 and CDR2 (germline): MNHEY, SVGAGI. The CDR3 totals 16 residues. The CDR3 region has the DNA TGTGCCAGCAGTTACGGGACTAGCGGGAGTCTACACGAGCAGTACTTC. Translated, it gives CASSYGTSGSLHEQYF.

The genes are TRBV4-2 and TRBJ1-2; TRBD1 matches 10 bases. The length of the CDR3 is 16 residues. The J segment lost 4 bases and the V segment lost 0 bases, leaving 5 bases of the junction unmatched. Germline CDR1 and CDR2: LGHNA and YNFKEQ. The CDR3 DNA sequence: TGTGCCAGCAGCCAAGACAGGGGACAGGGGACCTATGGCTACACCTTC. Its protein is CASSQDRGQGTYGYTF.

The chain combines TRBV9 with TRBJ2-3, with D possibly TRBD1 on 6 matching bases. The CDR3 runs to 16 residues. Germline CDR1 SGDLS, CDR2 YYNGEE. Trimming left V 0 bases short and J 3 bases short, with 14 bases between. The CDR3 region is CASSVGNLGGTDTQYF. As DNA, the CDR3 is TGTGCCAGCAGCGTAGGTAACCTAGGGGGTACAGATACGCAGTATTTT.

The chain is built from TRBV6-1 and TRBJ2-7, with a tentative D call TRBD2 (6 bases). This CDR3 region has 13 residues. Germline assignment: CDR1 MNHNS and CDR2 SASEGT. V was clipped by 7 bases and J by 3 bases, with 13 bases between them. The CDR3 nucleotides are TGTGCCAGCACCCTCGGGCGGGACTACGAGCAGTACTTC. Its translation: CASTLGRDYEQYF.

J is TRBJ2-1 and V is TRBV10-3, with 9 bases lining up with TRBD2. The junction had 5 bases not matched to a gene; V was cut back by 5 bases and J by 0 bases. The CDR3 is 16 residues long. CDR1 ENHRY and CDR2 SYGVKD come from the germline V gene. CDR3 sequence: CAISLSGRGSYNEQFF. DNA of the CDR3: TGTGCCATCAGTCTTAGCGGGAGAGGCTCCTACAATGAGCAGTTCTTC.

As for this clone: Other DNA sequences in this sample translate to the same CDR3. The rearrangement joins TRBV19 to TRBJ2-3; 8 bases agree with TRBD1. Germline CDR1 LNHDA, CDR2 SQIVND (reference sequence). Trimming removed 3 bases from V and 3 bases from J; junction bases left unmatched: 5. The CDR3 is made up of 15 amino acids. This CDR3 is CASSIGQGRTDTQYF. CDR3 in DNA: TGTGCCAGTAGTATCGGACAGGGTAGAACAGATACGCAGTATTTT. Using reference TRBV19 and TRBJ2-3 for the parts outside the CDR3, the full variable domain is DGGITQSPKYLFRKEGQNVTLSCEQNLNHDAMYWYRQDPGQGLRLIYYSQIVNDFQKGDIAEGYSVSREKKESFPLTVTSAQKNPTAFYLCASSIGQGRTDTQYFGPGTRLTVL.

V usage is TRBV7-9 and J usage is TRBJ2-1; D gene unclear. The V and J ends lost 5 bases and 8 bases respectively, with 7 bases between them. Germline CDR1 and CDR2: SEHNR and FQNEAQ (reference sequence). This CDR3 is built from 11 residues. CDR3 sequence reads: CASSTWDEQFF. CDR3 DNA: TGTGCCAGCAGCACCTGGGATGAGCAGTTCTTC.

The V and J genes are TRBV7-4 and TRBJ1-2; D is ambiguous. The CDR3 is 13 residues long. Deletions cut 3 bases from V and 4 bases from J, with 9 bases between. Per the germline V gene, CDR1 is SGHVT and CDR2 is SQSDAQ. The CDR3 sequence: CASSFGVLYGYTF. The CDR3 DNA sequence: TGTGCCAGCAGCTTCGGGGTCCTCTATGGCTACACCTTC. The full variable domain, rest sourced from reference TRBV7-4 and TRBJ1-2, is GAGVSQSPRYKVAKRGRDVALRCDSISGHVTLYWYRQTLGQGSEVLTYSQSDAQRDKSGRPSGRFSAERPERSVSTLKIQRTEQGDSAVYLCASSFGVLYGYTFGSGTRLTVV.

The rearrangement links TRBV7-9 to TRBJ1-1; 11 bases line up with TRBD1. This CDR3 spans 13 amino acids. CDR1 SEHNR and CDR2 FQNEAQ come from the germline V gene (reference sequence). V shed 4 bases, J shed 8 bases, and the junction held 3 bases outside the gene matches. CDR3 DNA: TGTGCCAGCAGCTCCGGGACAGGGGGAGAAGCTTTCTTT. As protein: CASSSGTGGEAFF.

J is TRBJ2-7 and V is TRBV11-3, with 9 bases aligning to TRBD1. Germline V gene sequence: CDR1 SGHNT, CDR2 YENEEA. The V and J ends lost 3 bases and 5 bases, in that order; junction bases with no gene match: 5. This CDR3 comprises 14 residues. CDR3 nucleotides: TGTGCCAGCAGCTTGGGACAGGGTGGGAACGAGCAGTACTTC. Amino acids: CASSLGQGGNEQYF.